In this sample, the clone carrying this T cell receptor beta chain turned up once. What it binds is not known. This sample is drawn from a study of CD8+CD57+ T cells in acquired aplastic anemia. Overall study context: Healthy donor CD4+ cell samples had a mean of around 10 million reads.

Genomic DNA, the template, was used for profiling of the TCR beta VDJ and CDR3. Using its own MiXCR run on the reads, TCRdb lists one record per CDR3 protein. The sample gives roughly 58,000 distinct CDR3 sequences, around 55% of which show up once; around 2.3% is in the top ten. Whole-study results and caveats: Levels of CD8+ Simpson's diversity were not significantly distinct in patients versus controls. Between patients and controls, around 27 CD8+ CDR3 sequences were found in common.

Germline V lookup: CDR1 SQVTM, CDR2 ANQGSEA. V was pared by 5 bases and J by 3 bases, with 20 bases between. This CDR3 is 16 amino acids long. The sequenced sample was sorted CD4+, CD8+, or CD8+CD57+ T cells (not recorded which) from PBMCs. The clonotype comes from a human donor in good health, serving as a control. The rearrangement joins TRBV29-1 to TRBJ2-1, with D maybe TRBD2 (7 bases). The CDR3 region is CSVLLGRAGVYNEQFF. The CDR3 coding sequence is TGCAGCGTTCTATTAGGGAGGGCAGGGGTCTACAATGAGCAGTTCTTC.